A selection of T cell receptor beta chains follows, all from one sample in a study of beta chain features in type 1 diabetes. TCRdb's copy holds only in-frame clones and misses some; the assay was immunoSEQ multiplex PCR. Here the sample spans fewer than 200,000 clones, about 12% being singletons. What was sequenced was central memory CD4+ T cells from blood. The receptors originated from a woman younger than 30 in good health. The CDR3 runs from the conserved cysteine through the conserved F or W. Each record gives: D gene, J gene, clone size, V gene, CDR3 protein, CDR3 DNA. A D gene is named only where the DNA matches it firmly. Only part of the rows carry a size: once, few, many, or a class if the clone is expanded.

D: TRBD2
J: TRBJ2-2
size: .
V: TRBV7-6
CDR3: CASRSRAGPNTGELFF
DNA: TGTGCCAGCCGATCTAGAGCGGGACCTAACACCGGGGAGCTGTTTTTT

D: TRBD2
J: TRBJ2-1
size: many
V: TRBV30
CDR3: CAWSVRLAGMYNEQFF
DNA: TGTGCCTGGAGTGTACGTCTAGCGGGCATGTACAATGAGCAGTTCTTC

D: .
J: TRBJ2-1
size: .
V: TRBV19
CDR3: CASTTHNEQFF
DNA: TGTGCCAGTACCACTCACAATGAGCAGTTCTTC

D: .
J: TRBJ2-5
size: .
V: TRBV11-2
CDR3: CASGRPGKETQYF
DNA: TGTGCCAGCGGTCGGCCAGGGAAAGAGACCCAGTACTTC

D: TRBD2
J: TRBJ2-1
size: few
V: TRBV5-1
CDR3: CASSLFGRGTDEQFF
DNA: TGCGCCAGCAGCTTGTTTGGGAGGGGAACGGATGAGCAGTTCTTC

D: .
J: TRBJ2-1
size: .
V: TRBV5-4
CDR3: CASSQDGASDSYNEQFF
DNA: TGTGCCAGCAGCCAAGATGGGGCAAGCGACTCCTACAATGAGCAGTTCTTC

D: TRBD1
J: TRBJ2-3
size: few
V: TRBV25-1
CDR3: CASSGAGTGFTDTQYF
DNA: TGTGCCAGCAGTGGGGCTGGGACAGGGTTTACAGATACGCAGTATTTT

D: TRBD2
J: TRBJ2-1
size: few
V: TRBV27
CDR3: CASSFLASGSKGEQFF
DNA: TGTGCCAGCAGTTTCCTGGCTAGCGGGAGTAAGGGTGAGCAGTTCTTC

D: .
J: TRBJ1-3
size: few
V: TRBV29-1
CDR3: CSSTYGNTIYF
DNA: TGCAGCTCTACGTACGGAAACACCATATATTTT

D: .
J: TRBJ1-2
size: .
V: TRBV6-1
CDR3: CASSEAPRSYGYTF
DNA: TGTGCCAGCAGTGAAGCCCCGAGGTCCTATGGCTACACCTTC

D: TRBD2
J: TRBJ2-1
size: few
V: TRBV5-1
CDR3: CASSNGTSGRARQFF
DNA: TGCGCCAGCAGCAACGGGACTAGCGGGAGGGCCCGGCAGTTCTTC

D: TRBD1
J: TRBJ2-5
size: few
V: TRBV27
CDR3: CASSLRGQTQYF
DNA: TGTGCCAGCAGTTTGAGGGGGCAGACCCAGTACTTC

D: .
J: TRBJ1-3
size: .
V: TRBV30
CDR3: CAWQTGPHGNTIYF
DNA: TGTGCCTGGCAAACAGGGCCTCATGGAAACACCATATATTTT

D: TRBD2
J: TRBJ2-3
size: few
V: TRBV7-2
CDR3: CASTLPGRASTDTQYF
DNA: TGTGCCAGCACCCTCCCCGGGAGGGCTAGCACAGATACGCAGTATTTT

D: TRBD2
J: TRBJ2-1
size: .
V: TRBV15
CDR3: CATSSTAGARNEQFF
DNA: TGTGCCACCAGCAGTACGGCGGGAGCGAGGAATGAGCAGTTCTTC

D: TRBD2
J: TRBJ2-3
size: .
V: TRBV4-3
CDR3: CASSQRTSGTDTQYF
DNA: TGCGCCAGCAGCCAGAGGACTAGCGGGACAGATACGCAGTATTTT

D: .
J: TRBJ1-1
size: .
V: TRBV29-1
CDR3: CVGRDTEAFF
DNA: TGCGTCGGTCGGGACACTGAAGCTTTCTTT

D: .
J: TRBJ1-5
size: .
V: TRBV18
CDR3: CASSPSEGNQPQHF
DNA: TGTGCCAGCTCACCATCTGAGGGCAATCAGCCCCAGCATTTT

D: .
J: TRBJ1-2
size: few
V: TRBV6-6
CDR3: CASSYSSGARGYTF
DNA: TGTGCCAGCAGTTACTCGAGCGGGGCGCGTGGCTACACCTTC

D: TRBD2
J: TRBJ2-1
size: .
V: TRBV5-1
CDR3: CASSPPGLAGHNEQFF
DNA: TGCGCCAGCAGCCCGCCGGGACTAGCGGGACACAATGAGCAGTTCTTC